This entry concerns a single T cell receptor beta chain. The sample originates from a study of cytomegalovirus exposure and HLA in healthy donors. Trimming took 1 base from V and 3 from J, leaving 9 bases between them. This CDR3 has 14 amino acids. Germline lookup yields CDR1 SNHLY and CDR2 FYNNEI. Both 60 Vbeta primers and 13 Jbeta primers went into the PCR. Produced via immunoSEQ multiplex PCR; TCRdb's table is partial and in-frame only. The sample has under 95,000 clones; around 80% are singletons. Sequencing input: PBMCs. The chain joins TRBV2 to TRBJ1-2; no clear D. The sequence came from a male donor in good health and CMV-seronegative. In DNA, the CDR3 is TGTGCCAGCAGTGAAGGATTGGACTACTATGGCTACACCTTC. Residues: CASSEGLDYYGYTF.